Reported below is one TCR beta chain. Per the study methods: The authors estimated nucleated cell counts from reference gene primer amplification. Using immunoSEQ multiplex PCR, the repertoire was profiled, and TCRdb retains in-frame clones only, with some absent. V and J calls and clone size are as listed in that table; D and trimming were resolved from the DNA. The sample shows around 200,000 clones, 70% to 85% of them seen only once. CDR1 is SGHKS and CDR2 is YYEKEE in the germline V gene (reference sequence). V dropped 0 bases and J dropped 7; count of bases not matched to a gene: 1. CDR3 size: 15 residues. These data originate in a study of blood T cell repertoires in COVID-19. Background on the study: The study drew acute and convalescent COVID-19 samples from the United States, Italy and Spain. The analysed material was cDNA or gDNA that came from T cells, B-cell-depleted T cells, or PBMCs.

Specimen: peripheral blood. The clonotype originates from a man aged 45-65 years who had recovered from COVID-19. V usage is TRBV5-5 and J usage is TRBJ1-4; 12 bases align to TRBD1. The DNA of the CDR3 is TGTGCCAGCAGCTTGGGGGACAGGGGGCTTGAAAAACTGTTTTTT. Translating gives CASSLGDRGLEKLFF.